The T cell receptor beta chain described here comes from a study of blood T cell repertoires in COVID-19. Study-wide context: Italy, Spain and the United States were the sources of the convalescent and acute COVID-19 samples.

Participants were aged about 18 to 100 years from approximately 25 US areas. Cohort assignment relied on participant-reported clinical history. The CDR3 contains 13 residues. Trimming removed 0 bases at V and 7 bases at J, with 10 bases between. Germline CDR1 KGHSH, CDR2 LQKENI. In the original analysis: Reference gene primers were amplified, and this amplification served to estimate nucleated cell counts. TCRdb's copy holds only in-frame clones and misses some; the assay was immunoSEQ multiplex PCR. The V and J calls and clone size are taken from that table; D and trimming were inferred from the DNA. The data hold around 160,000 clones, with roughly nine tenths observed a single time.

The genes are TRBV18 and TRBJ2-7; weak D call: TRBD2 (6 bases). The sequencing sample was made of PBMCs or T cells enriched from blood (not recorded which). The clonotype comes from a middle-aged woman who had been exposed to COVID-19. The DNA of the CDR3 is TGTGCCAGCTCACCACCTTCGGGGGTGGAGCAGTACTTC. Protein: CASSPPSGVEQYF.